The present T cell receptor (beta chain) was sequenced within a study of cytomegalovirus exposure and HLA in healthy donors. Study findings and constraints: CMV antigen specificity of a few CMV-associated chains was confirmed in vitro. Rarity held for most TCR sequences, but there were some public TCRs that occurred in many donors.

Profiled with immunoSEQ multiplex PCR; TCRdb holds only in-frame clones, not every one. The sample holds approximately 100,000 clones, approximately 93% seen once. Looked up from germline, CDR1 is LNHDA and CDR2 is SQIVND (reference sequence). V was pared by 7 bases and J by 1 base, with 13 bases of the junction left unmatched. The CDR3 contains 16 residues. Concerning this clone: Its antigen is currently unknown.

This chain connects TRBV19 to TRBJ2-7, with 7 bases identical to TRBD2. This sequence was found in a woman in her twenties or thirties in good health and CMV-seropositive. Sequences were obtained from PBMCs. CDR3 DNA: TGTGCCAGTACCCCAACTAGCTCGGGAGGATCCTACGAGCAGTACTTC. This codes for CASTPTSSGGSYEQYF.